These 25 T cell receptor beta chains share one sample of origin, sequenced in a study of shared clonotypes between healthy human individuals. Profiling relied on immunoSEQ multiplex PCR, and the TCRdb table lists in-frame clones only, not all of them. Among over a million clones, around four fifths were seen once, and the ten largest hold about 1.4%. The specimen sequenced was memory CD4+ T cells sorted from blood. Sample subset: CD45RA-negative fraction. These TCRs come from a man aged 18 to 29 in good health.

The chain uses TRBV2 and TRBJ1-6; D is ambiguous. This CDR3 has 14 residues. The V end lost 3 bases, the J end lost 8 bases, and 11 bases lay between the germline ends. CDR1 and CDR2 (germline): SNHLY, FYNNEI. The CDR3 is CASSDWTSHSPLHF. In DNA form, the CDR3 reads TGTGCCAGCAGTGATTGGACTTCCCATTCACCCCTCCACTTT.

The CDR3 DNA follows: TGTGCCAGCAAAGGGTTGTCCTACAATGAGCAGTTCTTC. Amino acids: CASKGLSYNEQFF. The rearrangement links TRBV2 to TRBJ2-1; D remains ambiguous. This CDR3 comprises 13 residues. Deletions cut 7 bases from V and 1 base from J, with 8 bases between. Germline-derived CDR1 and CDR2 are SNHLY and FYNNEI.

The chain is built from TRBV30 and TRBJ2-1; no clear D gene. This CDR3 spans 12 amino acids. The germline gives CDR1 GTSNPN, CDR2 SVGIG (reference sequence). Trimming cost V 4 bases and J 6 bases, with 10 bases left between them. The CDR3: CAWTRVRNEQFF. CDR3 nucleotide sequence: TGTGCCTGGACGCGAGTACGCAATGAGCAGTTCTTC.

In regard to this clone: The junction departs from germline at one end; a sequencing error may be responsible. Other DNA sequences in this sample translate to the same CDR3. The chain is built from TRBV5-1 and TRBJ1-1, with 9 positions matching TRBD1. This CDR3 is 14 amino acids long. The germline gives CDR1 SGHRS, CDR2 YFSETQ. Here the CDR3 reads CASRLTGGNTEAFF. The CDR3 bases are TGCGCTAGCAGACTGACAGGGGGTAACACTGAAGCTTTCTTT.

The rearrangement joins TRBV27 to TRBJ1-2; TRBD1 matches 7 bases. The CDR3 has 14 amino acids. Germline CDR1 MNHEY, CDR2 SMNVEV (reference sequence). The V and J ends lost 3 bases and 7 bases, in that order; junction bases with no gene match: 8. Here the CDR3 reads CASSFRGGGSGYTF. The CDR3 DNA follows: TGTGCCAGCAGTTTTAGAGGGGGCGGGAGTGGCTACACCTTC.

This chain links TRBV18 with TRBJ2-1; TRBD2 agrees at 9 bases. CDR1 and CDR2 from the germline V gene are KGHSH and LQKENI. The V gene end was trimmed by 1 base and the J gene end by 15 bases; junction bases not matched to a gene: 13. The CDR3 runs 15 residues. In nucleotides, the CDR3 is TGTGCCAGCTCACCACTAGCGGGGGTAGAGACCCCAGGGTTCTTC. Translated: CASSPLAGVETPGFF.

This chain links TRBV6-1 with TRBJ2-1; D perhaps matches TRBD1 (5 bases). CDR1 and CDR2 (germline): MNHNS, SASEGT. The CDR3 loop spans 14 amino acids. V lost 6 bases and J lost 10, with 19 bases in between. In nucleotides, the CDR3 is TGTGCCAGCAGCAGAATCCAGGGTACTCTGGAGCAGTTCTTC. Translation gives CASSRIQGTLEQFF.

V gene TRBV9 combines with J gene TRBJ2-1; a weak D match, TRBD1 (5 bases). Trimming stripped 0 bases from V and 0 bases from J, with 16 bases between. The CDR3 covers 18 residues. Germline V lookup: CDR1 SGDLS, CDR2 YYNGEE. The CDR3 DNA follows: TGTGCCAGCAGCGTAGCAGCTTTTCAGGGTTCCTCCTACAATGAGCAGTTCTTC. This encodes CASSVAAFQGSSYNEQFF.

This chain links TRBV18 with TRBJ2-5; D may be TRBD2 (5 bases). Gene TRBJ2-7 matches the end of the DNA better, so the J call may be wrong. This CDR3 contains 14 residues. Germline V gene lookup returns CDR1 KGHSH and CDR2 LQKENI. This chain's CDR3 is CASSKRERSYEQYF. As DNA, the CDR3 is TGTGCCAGCTCAAAGAGGGAGCGGTCCTACGAGCAGTACTTC.

This clone has a single count. This chain links TRBV10-1 with TRBJ1-5; TRBD1 matches at 8 bases. CDR1 is WNHNN and CDR2 is SYGVQD in the germline V gene (reference sequence). The CDR3 is 15 amino acids. Unmatched junction bases numbered 9, after V lost 6 bases and J lost 5 bases. The CDR3 region is CASSDGQGSYQPQHF. In DNA form, the CDR3 reads TGCGCCAGCAGCGACGGACAGGGTTCGTATCAGCCCCAGCATTTT.

The chain is built from TRBV10-3 and TRBJ2-1; 11 bases fit TRBD2. Germline V gene sequence: CDR1 ENHRY, CDR2 SYGVKD. Trimming at V came to 2 bases and at J to 10 bases, leaving 7 bases not matched to a gene. The CDR3 has 15 amino acids. CDR3 sequence: CAISETSGGGIEQFF. CDR3 DNA sequence: TGTGCCATCAGTGAGACTAGCGGGGGAGGAATCGAGCAGTTCTTC.

This rearrangement joins TRBV2 to TRBJ2-5; 8 bases are shared with TRBD1. Trimming removed 3 bases from V and 5 bases from J; junction bases left unmatched: 5. The CDR3 runs 14 residues. The germline V gene has CDR1 SNHLY and CDR2 FYNNEI. CDR3 residues: CASSDRTGRETQYF. CDR3 bases: TGTGCCAGCAGTGACCGGACAGGGAGGGAGACCCAGTACTTC.

Remarks on this clone: At one end the junction does not follow the germline gene, possibly because of a read error. This sequence joins TRBV5-1 and TRBJ1-2, with a possible D match to TRBD1 (6 bases). This CDR3 is built from 13 residues. Germline V gene sequence: CDR1 SGHRS, CDR2 YFSETQ. The CDR3 region is CASSLEPGDQEGF. DNA for the CDR3: TGCGCCAGCAGCTTGGAGCCAGGGGATCAGGAGGGCTTC. The full variable domain, its missing parts supplied by reference TRBV5-1 and TRBJ1-2, is KAGVTQTPRYLIKTRGQQVTLSCSPISGHRSVSWYQQTPGQGLQFLFEYFSETQRNKGNFPGRFSGRQFSNSRSEMNVSTLELGDSALYLCASSLEPGDQEGFGSGTRLTVV.

A single count supports this clone. CDR3 coding DNA: TGTGCCAGCAATTCGAGGGGAGGACCGTCCTACGAGCAGTACTTC. This translates into CASNSRGGPSYEQYF. The chain joins TRBV19 to TRBJ2-7, with D possibly TRBD2 on 6 matching bases. The V end was cut by 9 bases, the J end by 1 base, with 19 bases between. The germline V gene has CDR1 LNHDA and CDR2 SQIVND (reference sequence). This CDR3 has 15 amino acids.

This clone was seen a single time. The rearrangement uses TRBV10-3 and TRBJ2-3, with D perhaps matching TRBD2 (6 bases). Trimming stripped 4 bases from V and 0 bases from J, with 8 bases between. Germline assignment: CDR1 ENHRY and CDR2 SYGVKD. The CDR3 extends over 14 amino acids. CDR3 amino acids: CAISGGVSTDTQYF. In DNA form, the CDR3 reads TGTGCCATCAGTGGGGGGGTCAGCACAGATACGCAGTATTTT.

The V gene is TRBV19, the J gene TRBJ2-5; 13 bases match TRBD2. Trimming at V came to 4 bases and at J to 4 bases, leaving 3 bases not matched to a gene. The CDR3 sequence is 15 residues long. Looked up from germline, CDR1 is LNHDA and CDR2 is SQIVND (reference sequence). CDR3 sequence: CASSRTSGSGETQYF. The CDR3 DNA is TGTGCCAGTAGTAGGACTAGCGGGAGTGGAGAGACCCAGTACTTC.

In DNA, the CDR3 is TGTGCCAGAAGCTTGAGGACTAGCGGGAGGGCCCATAAGCAGTATTTT. Its translation is CARSLRTSGRAHKQYF. This chain uses TRBV5-3 with TRBJ2-3; 15 bases agree with TRBD2. TRBV5-3 is placed among ORFs of uncertain function. CDR3 size: 16 residues. Trimming took 1 base from V and 11 from J; bases not matched to a gene: 8.

This clone was observed a few times. The V call is TRBV5-4, the J call TRBJ2-2; perhaps TRBD1 as D (5 bases). The CDR3 covers 15 residues. V shed 3 bases and J shed 1 base, with 10 bases lying between them. CDR1 SGHNT and CDR2 YYREEE come from the germline V gene (reference sequence). The CDR3 protein is CASSSRGQNTGELFF. DNA of the CDR3: TGTGCCAGCAGCTCAAGGGGCCAGAACACCGGGGAGCTGTTTTTT. The full variable domain, in which reference TRBV5-4 and TRBJ2-2 provide the parts outside the CDR3, is ETGVTQSPTHLIKTRGQQVTLRCSSQSGHNTVSWYQQALGQGPQFIFQYYREEENGRGNFPPRFSGLQFPNYSSELNVNALELDDSALYLCASSSRGQNTGELFFGEGSRLTVL.

V gene TRBV10-2 combines with J gene TRBJ2-5; the match to TRBD2 covers 8 bases. The V segment lost 7 bases and the J segment 5 bases; nucleotides outside the gene matches: 12. Germline lookup yields CDR1 WSHSY and CDR2 SAAADI. The CDR3 has 15 amino acids. The CDR3 sequence: CASKSYGGGPETQYF. CDR3 DNA: TGCGCCAGCAAATCTTATGGCGGGGGGCCGGAGACCCAGTACTTC.

This rearrangement joins TRBV5-6 to TRBJ1-4, with D maybe TRBD1 (5 bases). The V end was cut by 1 base, the J end by 5 bases, with 9 bases between. The CDR3 contains 14 residues. Looked up from germline, CDR1 is SGHDT and CDR2 is YYEEEE. The CDR3 DNA reads TGTGCCAGCAGCTTGCCGGGGCAGAATGAAAAACTGTTTTTT. It yields the protein CASSLPGQNEKLFF.

A word on this clone: This may be a read error, as it is one base from a much larger clone. The same CDR3 is also encoded by other DNA sequences in this sample. The rearrangement joins TRBV6-1 to TRBJ2-5; D might be TRBD1 or TRBD2, each matching 6 bases. Germline CDR1 and CDR2: MNHNS and SASEGT. This CDR3 comprises 15 residues. V lost 5 bases, J lost 5 bases, and 18 bases lay in between. In DNA form, the CDR3 reads TGTGCCAGCAGTCCCCTGTCGGGGGCGCGGGAGACCCAGTACTTC. Its translation: CASSPLSGARETQYF.

Ten or more counts support this clone. J is TRBJ2-7 and V is TRBV10-3; weak D call: TRBD1 (6 bases). The CDR3 sequence is 15 residues long. Trimming removed 3 bases at V and 0 bases at J, with 12 bases between. Germline values: CDR1 ENHRY, CDR2 SYGVKD. The CDR3 nucleotides read TGTGCCATCAGTGAATCGGACAGATTCTCCTACGAGCAGTACTTC. Translation gives CAISESDRFSYEQYF.

The chain carries TRBV30 and TRBJ2-2; the match to TRBD2 covers 8 bases. The CDR3 spans 15 residues. J was trimmed by 5 bases and V by 2 bases; bases with no gene match: 7. In germline, CDR1 is GTSNPN, CDR2 SVGIG (reference sequence). CDR3 in DNA: TGTGCCTGGAGTCCCAAGGAGCGGGAGACCGGGGAGCTGTTTTTT. It specifies CAWSPKERETGELFF.

The chain employs TRBV5-1 and TRBJ1-6; D is perhaps TRBD1 (6 bases). CDR1 SGHRS and CDR2 YFSETQ come from the germline V gene. Trimming left V 0 bases short and J 8 bases short, with 12 bases between. The CDR3 loop spans 15 amino acids. CDR3 DNA: TGCGCCAGCAGCTTGGTCGGGGGCAAGTATTCACCCCTCCACTTT. Its protein product is CASSLVGGKYSPLHF.

The rearrangement joins TRBV5-1 to TRBJ2-2; 7 nucleotides agree with TRBD1. The J segment lost 4 bases and the V segment lost 0 bases, leaving 6 bases of the junction unmatched. The CDR3 is 16 residues long. Germline V gives CDR1 SGHRS, CDR2 YFSETQ. CDR3 amino acids: CASSLAGRGTTGELFF. The CDR3 region has the DNA TGCGCCAGCAGCTTGGCAGGCAGGGGGACCACCGGGGAGCTGTTTTTT.